This T cell receptor beta chain was recorded in a study of blood T cell repertoires in COVID-19. The CDR3 loop spans 17 amino acids. The J segment lost 1 base and the V segment lost 2 bases, leaving 7 bases of the junction unmatched. Germline V gene sequence: CDR1 LNHDA, CDR2 SQIVND (reference sequence). Some clones are missing from TCRdb's copy, which holds only in-frame ones; the method was immunoSEQ multiplex PCR. The profile shows tens of thousands of clones, around 92% of them singletons. This sequence originates from a woman in her sixties or seventies with COVID-19, enrolled during active disease. This rearrangement joins TRBV19 to TRBJ2-4; 8 nucleotides align to TRBD2. The sample comprised peripheral blood. CDR3 in DNA: TGTGCCAGTAGTATATCGGGACTAGGGGGGGCCAAAAACATTCAGTACTTC. Its protein is CASSISGLGGAKNIQYF.